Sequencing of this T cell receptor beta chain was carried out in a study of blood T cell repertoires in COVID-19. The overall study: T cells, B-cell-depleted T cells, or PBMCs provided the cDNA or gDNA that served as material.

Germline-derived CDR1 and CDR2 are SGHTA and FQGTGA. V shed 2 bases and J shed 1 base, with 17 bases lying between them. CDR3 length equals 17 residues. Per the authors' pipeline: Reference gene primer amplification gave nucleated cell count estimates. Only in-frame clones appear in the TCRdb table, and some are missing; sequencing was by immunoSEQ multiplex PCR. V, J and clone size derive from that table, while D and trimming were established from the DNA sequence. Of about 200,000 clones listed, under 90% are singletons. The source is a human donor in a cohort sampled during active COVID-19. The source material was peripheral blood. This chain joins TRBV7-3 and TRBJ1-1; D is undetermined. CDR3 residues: CASSLETRTIPNTEAFF. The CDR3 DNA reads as TGTGCCAGCAGCTTAGAGACCCGCACTATCCCGAACACTGAAGCTTTCTTT.